The sequence of this T cell receptor (beta chain) was determined in a study of neurological immune-mediated disorders. This clonotype was detected many times. Its cognate antigen is unknown. Each CDR3 protein gets one entry after TCRdb re-called the 5' RACE reads with MiXCR. Of 65,000 to 75,000 distinct CDR3 sequences in the sample, about 5% were seen once. Whole-study results and caveats: With the multiple sclerosis repertoire cluster, neither clinical nor MRI features showed any association.

Germline CDR1 and CDR2: SGHRS and YFSETQ. Trimming removed 3 bases from V and 0 bases from J, with 15 bases in between. The length of the CDR3 is 16 residues. The specimen sequenced was PBMCs. This receptor was taken from a human donor with multiple sclerosis. The donor label of this sample is uncertain. The chain recombines TRBV5-1 with TRBJ1-1; no firm D call. In DNA, the CDR3 is TGCGCCAGCAGCTCCGGGATGCAAATTATGAACACTGAAGCTTTCTTT. Translating it yields CASSSGMQIMNTEAFF.